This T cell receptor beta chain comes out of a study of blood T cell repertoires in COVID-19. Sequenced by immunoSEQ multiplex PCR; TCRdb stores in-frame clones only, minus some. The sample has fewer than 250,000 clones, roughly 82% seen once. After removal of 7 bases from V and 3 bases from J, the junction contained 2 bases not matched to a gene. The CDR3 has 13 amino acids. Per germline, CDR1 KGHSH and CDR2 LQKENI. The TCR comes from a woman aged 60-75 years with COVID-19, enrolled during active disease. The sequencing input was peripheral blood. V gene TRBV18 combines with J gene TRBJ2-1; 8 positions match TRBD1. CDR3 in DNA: TGTGCCAGCTTAGGACAGGGCTACAATGAGCAGTTCTTC. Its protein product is CASLGQGYNEQFF.